This T cell receptor beta chain originates from a study of early T cells in non-severe SARS-CoV-2 infection. Trimming left V 5 bases short and J 0 bases short, with 13 bases between. The CDR3 totals 16 residues. Germline CDR1 SEHNR, CDR2 FQNEAQ (reference sequence). TCRdb redid the calling of the 5' RACE reads with MiXCR, one entry per CDR3 protein. Altogether tens of thousands of distinct CDR3 sequences are present, under 15% being singletons, with the ten largest covering about 5.5%. The sample holds a few counts of this clonotype. The origin of this receptor is an adult who was a healthcare worker with PCR-confirmed SARS-CoV-2 infection or an uninfected control (not recorded which). This chain connects TRBV7-9 to TRBJ1-4; the D gene is possibly TRBD1 (5 bases). Sequenced sample: whole blood. Here the CDR3 reads CASSQQASATNEKLFF. The CDR3 region has the DNA TGTGCCAGCAGCCAACAGGCGTCAGCAACTAATGAAAAACTGTTTTTT.